The source of this T cell receptor (beta chain) is a study of blood T cell repertoires in COVID-19 (dated by TCRdb to between 2020 and 2021). For the wider study: Samples covering the acute and convalescent phases of COVID-19 were provided by collaborators in the United States, Italy and Spain. The material from the prospective study consisted of cDNA or gDNA derived from T cells, B-cell-depleted T cells, or PBMCs. The dataset comprised deeply sampled blood TCRbeta repertoires from subjects exposed to, actively infected with, or recovered from COVID-19. The repertoires were released in a freely available public database intended as a resource for research on the immune response to SARS-CoV-2. Samples came from the ongoing ImmuneRACE study (first 160 participants) plus 1,254 subjects from 6 global collaborators. Sample metadata almost always included a de-identified subject ID, COVID-19 status, age in years and sex. Where available, HLA class I and class II types were obtained from metadata supplied by the sample provider rather than from assay-based typing. What the work shows at the level of the full study, not this receptor alone: How much clinical and demographic metadata was included differed by source and by participant, and the metadata was provided uncurated.

TCRbeta CDR3 regions were amplified from genomic DNA using the immunoSEQ Assay, a bias-controlled multiplex PCR. The paper's processing steps were these. Nucleated cell counts per sample were estimated from amplification of reference gene primers within the assay. To quantify the absolute abundance of each unique TCRbeta CDR3 rearrangement, sequence reads were collapsed and filtered. For each sample, productive Simpson clonality was calculated as the square root of Simpson's diversity index over productive rearrangements. TCRdb obtained this table from immuneACCESS and retained in-frame rearrangements with V and J assigned. These tables miss some clones; where compared with another copy, unresolved V genes account for less than half of the shortfall, and the remainder is unexplained. The V and J calls and clone size come from that table; D and trimming were worked out from the DNA. In this sample the table shows roughly 170,000 clones, 75% to 80% of which occur a single time. The ten most abundant clones make up less than 30% of the sample.

CDR1 and CDR2 are drawn from the germline V gene: MNHEY, SVGAGI. Including cysteine and phenylalanine, the CDR3 has 14 amino acids. Only CDR3 DNA is held: 42 bases, read in frame from base 1. V is cut back by 6 bases and J by 8 bases, with 6 bases in the junction unmatched. Whole blood was collected in K2EDTA tubes by collaborating institutions according to the institutions' own protocols. For TCRbeta analysis, collaborators shipped samples as frozen whole blood, isolated PBMCs, or DNA extracted from either of those sample types. Points on this clone: What this receptor recognizes is not known. No base-level quality is on record; no much larger clone is a single base apart.

The receptor comes from a woman between 65 and 79 years old with acute or convalescent COVID-19. The chain couples TRBV6-5 to TRBJ1-6; TRBD1 aligns with 8 central bases. Sequenced sample: peripheral blood. The encoded CDR3 is CASRDPRGHSPLHF. The DNA is as follows: TGTGCCAGCAGGGACCCCAGGGGGCATTCACCCCTCCACTTT.